The T cell receptor beta chain described here comes from a study of technical replicates of blood from a handful of donors. The germline CDR1 and CDR2 sequences are SGHDT and YYEEEE. V dropped 3 bases and J dropped 3 bases, with 5 bases sitting between them. The CDR3 sequence is 12 residues long. This clone was counted between two and nine times. The data were produced by immunoSEQ multiplex PCR, yet TCRdb's version contains in-frame clones alone and is incomplete. Altogether about 75,000 clones are present, approximately 97% being singletons, with the ten largest covering around 0.3%. Sequencing was carried out using T cells isolated from PBMCs. The chain is built from TRBV5-6 and TRBJ2-3; D remains ambiguous. The receptor was isolated from a human donor in good health. CDR3 protein: CASSYSTDTQYF. DNA of the CDR3: TGTGCCAGCAGCTACTCGACAGATACGCAGTATTTT.